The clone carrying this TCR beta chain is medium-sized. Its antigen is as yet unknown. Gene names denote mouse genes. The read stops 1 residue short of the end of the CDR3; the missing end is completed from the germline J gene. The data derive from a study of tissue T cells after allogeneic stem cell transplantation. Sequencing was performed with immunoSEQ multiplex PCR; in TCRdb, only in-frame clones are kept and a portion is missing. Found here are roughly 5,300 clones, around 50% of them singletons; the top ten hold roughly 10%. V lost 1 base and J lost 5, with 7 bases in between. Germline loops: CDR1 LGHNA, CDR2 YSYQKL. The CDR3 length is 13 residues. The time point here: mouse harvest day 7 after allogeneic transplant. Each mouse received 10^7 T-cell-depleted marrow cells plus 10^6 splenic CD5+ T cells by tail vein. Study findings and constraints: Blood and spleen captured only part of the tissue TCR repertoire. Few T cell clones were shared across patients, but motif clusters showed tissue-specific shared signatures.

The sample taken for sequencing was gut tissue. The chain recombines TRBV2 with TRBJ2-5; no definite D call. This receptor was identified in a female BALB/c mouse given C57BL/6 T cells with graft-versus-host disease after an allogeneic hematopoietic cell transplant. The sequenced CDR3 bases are TGTGCCAGCAGCCAAGGCCGGTTAGACACCCAGTAC. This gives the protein CASSQGRLDTQY. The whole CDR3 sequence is CASSQGRLDTQYF.